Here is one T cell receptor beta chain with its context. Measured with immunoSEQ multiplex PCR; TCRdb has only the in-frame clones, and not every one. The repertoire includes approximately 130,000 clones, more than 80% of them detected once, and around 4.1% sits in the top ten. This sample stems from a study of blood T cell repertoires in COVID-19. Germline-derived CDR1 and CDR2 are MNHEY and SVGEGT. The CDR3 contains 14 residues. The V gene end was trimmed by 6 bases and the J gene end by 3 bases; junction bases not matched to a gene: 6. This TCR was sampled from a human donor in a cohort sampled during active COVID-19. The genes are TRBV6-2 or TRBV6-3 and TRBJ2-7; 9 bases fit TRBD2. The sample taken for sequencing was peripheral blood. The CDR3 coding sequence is TGTGCCAGCAGCCCCAGCGGGAGGAGCTACGAGCAGTACGTC. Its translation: CASSPSGRSYEQYV.